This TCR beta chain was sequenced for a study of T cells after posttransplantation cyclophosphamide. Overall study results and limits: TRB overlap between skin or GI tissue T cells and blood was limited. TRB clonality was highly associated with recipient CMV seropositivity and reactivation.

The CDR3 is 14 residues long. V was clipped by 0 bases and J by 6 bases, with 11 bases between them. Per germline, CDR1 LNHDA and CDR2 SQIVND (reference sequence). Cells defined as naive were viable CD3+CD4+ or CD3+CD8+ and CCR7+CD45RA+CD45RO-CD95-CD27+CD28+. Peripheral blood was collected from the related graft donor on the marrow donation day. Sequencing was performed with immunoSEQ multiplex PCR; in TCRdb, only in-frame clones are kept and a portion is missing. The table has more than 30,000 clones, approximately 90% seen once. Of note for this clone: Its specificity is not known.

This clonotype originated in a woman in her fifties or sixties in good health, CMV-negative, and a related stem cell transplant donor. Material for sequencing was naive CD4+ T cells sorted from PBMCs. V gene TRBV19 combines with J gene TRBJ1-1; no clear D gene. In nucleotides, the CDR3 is TGTGCCAGTAGTATAGATCGACGGGGTCCTGAAGCTTTCTTT. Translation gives CASSIDRRGPEAFF.